Following are 20 T cell receptor beta chains from one sample sequenced in a study of tumor-infiltrating lymphocytes in primary liver carcinoma. The source material, roughly 18-32 mg of unsorted bulk tissue, was used to co-extract RNA and DNA. Constant-region priming of 500 ng total RNA yielded TCR beta cDNA. TCR beta libraries came from three nested multiplex PCR rounds using slightly modified ARM-PCR. Running around 10 cycles apiece, the first two PCR rounds relied on TRBV1-TRBV30 forward primers together with a C-beta reverse primer. One entry per CDR3 protein results from TCRdb running MiXCR on the multiplex PCR reads. The sample yields approximately 110,000 distinct CDR3 sequences, roughly 80% seen once. The source material was liver tumor tissue from sampling region 3. Subset defined: tumor region T3, left-lateral pole. The receptors derive from a man between 40 and 49 years old with primary liver carcinoma and hepatitis B virus infection.

Comments on this clonotype: A much larger clone is a single base away; this may be a read error. The rearrangement uses TRBV18 and TRBJ2-5; no definite D call. Germline assignment: CDR1 KGHSH and CDR2 LQKENI. This CDR3 is built from 12 residues. V was trimmed by 6 bases and J by 7 bases, leaving 12 bases between them. The CDR3 reads CASSSIKGTQYF. The CDR3 DNA is TGTGCCAGCTCGTCGATAAAAGGGACCCAGTACTTC.

The CDR3 is CASSPSVSGKEKTQYF. CDR3 DNA: TGTGCCAGCAGCCCCTCGGTGAGCGGAAAGGAAAAGACCCAGTACTTC. The J gene is TRBJ2-5, the V gene TRBV6-1, with D possibly matching TRBD2 (5 bases). Germline V gene sequence: CDR1 MNHNS, CDR2 SASEGT. This CDR3 spans 16 amino acids. V was clipped by 6 bases and J by 6 bases, with 23 bases between them.

A word on this clonotype: This CDR3 fails to terminate in the conserved phenylalanine or tryptophan, so it likely reflects a read error. The limits of the CDR3 on the DNA are not certain, so only TCRdb's listed CDR3 is given. The genes are TRBV29-1 and TRBJ1-2; the table assigns TRBD1, which was not confirmed against the DNA. The CDR3 length equals 13 residues, ends included. Germline V gives CDR1 SQVTM, CDR2 ANQGSEA. CDR3 loop: CSVELAGFYGYAL.

Points on this clonotype: A read error is likely, as this CDR3 ends without the conserved phenylalanine or tryptophan. The V call is TRBV11-3, the J call TRBJ1-1; D is ambiguous. CDR1 and CDR2 (germline): SGHNT, YENEEA. The CDR3 extends over 14 amino acids. CDR3 residues: CASSLAGGNTEAFL. The CDR3 DNA follows: TGTGCTAGCAGCTTAGCAGGAGGGAACACTGAAGCTTTCCTT.

Details on this clonotype: A read error may produce the germline difference seen at one junction end. This sequence joins TRBV6-4 and TRBJ2-3; 8 bases map to TRBD1. This CDR3 is built from 15 residues. CDR1 and CDR2 from the germline V gene are MRHNA and SNTAGT. Here the CDR3 DNA reads TGTGCCAGCAGTCAATCAGGGGGCGATACAGATACACAGTGTTTT. As protein: CASSQSGGDTDTQCF.

With respect to this clonotype: An end of the junction differs from the germline gene, which may be a read error. V usage is TRBV6-2 or TRBV6-3 and J usage is TRBJ2-2, with a weak D call TRBD2 (5 bases). Germline V gene sequence: CDR1 MNHEY, CDR2 SVGEGT. The CDR3 extends over 15 amino acids. Written as DNA, the CDR3 is TGTGCCAGCACTTGGGCAGCCTCGAACACCGGGGAGTTGTTTTTT. Amino acids: CASTWAASNTGELFF.

The rearrangement links TRBV12-3 or TRBV12-4 to TRBJ2-3; perhaps TRBD2 as D (6 bases). Trimming removed 8 bases from V and 12 bases from J, with 21 bases in between. The CDR3 contains 13 residues. The CDR3 nucleotides are TGTGCCAGCTGTCCACTTTGGGGAGGTACCCAGTATTTT. It codes for CASCPLWGGTQYF.

About this clonotype itself: The CDR3 does not end in the conserved phenylalanine or tryptophan, so this is likely a read error. V and J are TRBV6-1 and TRBJ1-5; 8 nucleotides agree with TRBD1. CDR3 length: 16 residues. CDR1 is MNHNS and CDR2 is SASEGT in the germline V gene. The CDR3 DNA is TGTGCCAGCGGTGGAAGACAGGGGTTGATCAATCAGCCTCAGCATGTT. Protein: CASGGRQGLINQPQHV.

A word on this clonotype: At one of its ends the junction is not consistent with the germline gene, which may arise from a read error. The chain recombines TRBV5-6 with TRBJ2-5; a weak D match, TRBD2 (5 bases). CDR1 SGHDT and CDR2 YYEEEE come from the germline V gene. The length of the CDR3 is 14 residues. The CDR3 sequence: CARSLEVSQEAQYF. In nucleotides, the CDR3 is TGTGCCAGAAGTTTGGAGGTTAGCCAAGAGGCCCAGTACTTC.

The rearrangement links TRBV7-8 to TRBJ2-7, with 7 bases identical to TRBD2. V trimming: 9 bases; J trimming: 2 bases; junction bases outside the gene matches: 7. Germline V CDR1 and CDR2: SGHVS, FQNEAQ. The CDR3 has 13 residues. The CDR3 reads CASSLTSAYEQYF. The CDR3 bases are TGTGCCAGTAGTCTTACTAGCGCCTACGAGCAGTACTTC. The whole variable domain, filled in from reference TRBV7-8 and TRBJ2-7, reads GAGVSQSPRYKVAKRGQDVALRCDPISGHVSLFWYQQALGQGPEFLTYFQNEAQLDKSGLPSDRFFAERPEGSVSTLKIQRTQQEDSAVYLCASSLTSAYEQYFGPGTRLTVT.

The CDR3 reads CASTPGARGIFEQFF. The CDR3 DNA follows: TGTGCCAGCACCCCCGGGGCAAGGGGCATTTTTGAGCAGTTCTTC. V is TRBV28 and J is TRBJ2-1; the D gene could be TRBD1 or TRBD2 (5 bases each). V was trimmed by 7 bases and J by 9 bases, leaving 22 bases between them. The CDR3 spans 15 residues. Germline CDR1 reads MDHEN; CDR2 reads SYDVKM.

This clonotype has more than one count but fewer than ten. The J gene is TRBJ1-5, the V gene TRBV5-1; D unresolved. The CDR3 spans 15 residues. The germline V gene has CDR1 SGHRS and CDR2 YFSETQ. The V gene lost 4 bases and the J gene lost 2 bases, with 13 bases spanning the gap. CDR3 amino acids: CASSLRGIGNQPQHF. The CDR3 DNA follows: TGCGCCAGCAGCCTACGGGGAATTGGCAATCAGCCCCAGCATTTT.

This clonotype was seen a handful of times. One junction end does not reproduce the germline sequence, and a read error may be involved. V is TRBV5-6 and J is TRBJ1-5; D not resolved. This CDR3 is built from 13 residues. Germline lookup yields CDR1 SGHDT and CDR2 YYEEEE. CDR3 bases: TGTGCCAGCAACTTGGGTCCGGATCAGCCCCAGCATTTT. This gives the protein CASNLGPDQPQHF. Full variable domain (rest looked up from reference TRBV5-6 and TRBJ1-5): DAGVTQSPTHLIKTRGQQVTLRCSPKSGHDTVSWYQQALGQGPQFIFQYYEEEERQRGNFPDRFSGHQFPNYSSELNVNALLLGDSALYLCASNLGPDQPQHFGDGTRLSIL.

The rearrangement links TRBV3-1 to TRBJ1-5; no clear D gene. The CDR3 covers 14 residues. Germline V CDR1 and CDR2: LGHDT, YNNKEL (reference sequence). Trimming took 1 base from V and 4 from J, leaving 8 bases between them. CDR3 bases: TGTGCCAGCAGCCAAGCGGGCGGGAATCAGCCCCAGCATTTT. Amino acid sequence: CASSQAGGNQPQHF. Full variable domain (missing parts from reference TRBV3-1 and TRBJ1-5): DTAVSQTPKYLVTQMGNDKSIKCEQNLGHDTMYWYKQDSKKFLKIMFSYNNKELIINETVPNRFSPKSPDKAHLNLHINSLELGDSAVYFCASSQAGGNQPQHFGDGTRLSIL.

This clonotype was counted ten times or more. The chain joins TRBV4-1 to TRBJ2-1, with D perhaps TRBD2 (6 bases). Germline V gene sequence: CDR1 MGHRA, CDR2 YSYEKL. CDR3 length equals 17 residues. V was clipped by 4 bases and J by 1 base, with 17 bases between them. The chain's CDR3 is CASSRPRLVRSYNEQFF. CDR3 coding DNA: TGCGCCAGCAGCCGGCCCCGACTAGTAAGGTCCTACAATGAGCAGTTCTTC.

Notes on this clonotype: The junction differs from germline at one of its ends, possibly a read error. The chain is built from TRBV6-6 and TRBJ2-2, with TRBD2 identical over 9 bases. CDR1 and CDR2 from the germline V gene are MNHNY and SVGAGI (reference sequence). This CDR3 is 17 amino acids long. The CDR3 nucleotides are TGTACCAGCAGCCGCCGGATTAGCGGGAGAAACACCGGGGAGCTGTTTTTT. Amino acid sequence: CTSSRRISGRNTGELFF.

About this clonotype: In this CDR3 the conserved last residue, phenylalanine or tryptophan, is missing, so a read error is likely. The chain has TRBV12-3 or TRBV12-4 and TRBJ2-3; the D gene is possibly TRBD2 (6 bases). This CDR3 comprises 15 residues. V was cut by 8 bases and J by 4 bases, with 19 bases left in between. CDR3 amino acids: CASEKGRELPDTQYY. The CDR3 nucleotides read TGTGCCAGCGAGAAGGGGCGGGAATTACCAGATACGCAGTATTAT.

Concerning this clonotype: Since the CDR3 does not end with the conserved phenylalanine or tryptophan, this likely comes from a read error. This chain uses TRBV29-1 with TRBJ1-1, with D tentatively TRBD1 (5 bases). With 4 bases removed from V and 0 bases from J, the gap between germline ends came to 15 bases. This CDR3 comprises 15 residues. Germline loops: CDR1 SQVTM, CDR2 ANQGSEA. Written as DNA, the CDR3 is TGCAGCGTTGCCCAGGGATGTGGAATGAACACTGAAGCTTTCCTT. Amino acid sequence: CSVAQGCGMNTEAFL.

Notes on this clonotype: An end of the junction does not agree with germline; a read error may underlie this. The chain recombines TRBV11-2 with TRBJ2-6; D may be TRBD1 (5 bases). CDR3 length: 15 residues. CDR1 and CDR2 from the germline V gene are SGHAT and FQNNGV. The CDR3 sequence: CATQRPGSGANVLTF. Here the CDR3 DNA reads TGTGCCACCCAACGGCCGGGCTCTGGGGCCAACGTCCTGACCTTC.

In this sample, this clonotype turned up many times. The chain is built from TRBV12-3 or TRBV12-4 and TRBJ1-5, with a tentative D call TRBD1 (6 bases). V dropped 4 bases and J dropped 0 bases, with 13 bases sitting between them. The CDR3 has 16 amino acids. The CDR3 is CASSSPGHVSNQPQHF. DNA of the CDR3: TGTGCCAGCAGTTCTCCGGGACACGTTAGCAATCAGCCCCAGCATTTT.